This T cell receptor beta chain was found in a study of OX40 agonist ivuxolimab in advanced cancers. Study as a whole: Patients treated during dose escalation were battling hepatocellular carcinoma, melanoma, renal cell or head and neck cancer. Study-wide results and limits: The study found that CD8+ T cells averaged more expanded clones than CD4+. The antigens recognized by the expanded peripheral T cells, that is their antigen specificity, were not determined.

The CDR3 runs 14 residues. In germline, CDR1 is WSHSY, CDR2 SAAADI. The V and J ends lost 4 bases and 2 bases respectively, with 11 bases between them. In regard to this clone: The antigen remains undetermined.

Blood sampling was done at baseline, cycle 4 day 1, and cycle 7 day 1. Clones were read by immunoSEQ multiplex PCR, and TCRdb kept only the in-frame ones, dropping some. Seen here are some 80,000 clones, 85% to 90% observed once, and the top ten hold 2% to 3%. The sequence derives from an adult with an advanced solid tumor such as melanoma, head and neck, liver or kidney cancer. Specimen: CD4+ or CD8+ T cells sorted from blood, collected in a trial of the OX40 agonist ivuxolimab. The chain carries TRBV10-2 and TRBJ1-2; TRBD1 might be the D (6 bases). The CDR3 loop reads CASSVSGGNYGYTF. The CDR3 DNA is TGCGCCAGCAGTGTGTCCGGGGGCAACTATGGCTACACCTTC.